The 5 T cell receptor beta chains below all came from one sample that was sequenced in a study of blood T cell repertoires in COVID-19. Repertoires were generated with immunoSEQ multiplex PCR, while TCRdb's copy carries only in-frame clones and drops some. The table records some 300,000 clones, 70% to 90% of them present only once. Sequences were obtained from peripheral blood. Receptor source: a woman in her seventies with COVID-19, enrolled during active disease.

The chain couples TRBV12-3 or TRBV12-4 to TRBJ1-5; no reliable D call. The CDR3 length is 13 residues. V shed 2 bases and J shed 4 bases, with 6 bases lying between them. CDR3 in DNA: TGTGCCAGCAGTTTATCCGTGAATCAGCCCCAGCATTTT. Its protein is CASSLSVNQPQHF.

The CDR3 nucleotides read TGCGCCAGCGCCCTAGCGGGGGACACAGATACGCAGTATTTT. Translated, it gives CASALAGDTDTQYF. The rearrangement uses TRBV5-1 and TRBJ2-3; TRBD2 agrees at 10 bases. Trimming took 7 bases from V and 2 from J; bases not matched to a gene: 4. The CDR3 is 14 residues long. Germline V gives CDR1 SGHRS, CDR2 YFSETQ.

This clone appeared a single time. The rearrangement links TRBV19 to TRBJ2-3; a weak D match, TRBD1 (6 bases). Germline V CDR1 and CDR2: LNHDA, SQIVND (reference sequence). Trimming took off 3 bases at V and 2 bases at J, with 12 bases between the two ends. CDR3 size: 15 residues. The CDR3 DNA sequence: TGTGCCAGTAGTATTGGGGGCTCCTACACAGATACGCAGTATTTT. Amino acids: CASSIGGSYTDTQYF.

The CDR3 bases are TGTGCCATCCAAGCTAGACAGGGGGAGAGCTCTGGGGCCAACGTCCTGACTTTC. Protein product: CAIQARQGESSGANVLTF. The chain couples TRBV10-3 to TRBJ2-6, with 9 bases identical to TRBD1. V lost 8 bases and J lost 0; bases outside the gene matches: 11. CDR1 is ENHRY, CDR2 SYGVKD, per germline. This CDR3 region has 18 residues.

This clone was seen just once. The chain joins TRBV5-6 to TRBJ2-7; possibly TRBD2 for D (5 bases). The V end was cut by 0 bases, the J end by 7 bases, with 8 bases between. CDR3 length: 12 amino acids. CDR1 SGHDT and CDR2 YYEEEE come from the germline V gene. The CDR3 spells CASSLGPGEQYF. CDR3 DNA: TGTGCCAGCAGCTTGGGCCCGGGGGAGCAGTACTTC.